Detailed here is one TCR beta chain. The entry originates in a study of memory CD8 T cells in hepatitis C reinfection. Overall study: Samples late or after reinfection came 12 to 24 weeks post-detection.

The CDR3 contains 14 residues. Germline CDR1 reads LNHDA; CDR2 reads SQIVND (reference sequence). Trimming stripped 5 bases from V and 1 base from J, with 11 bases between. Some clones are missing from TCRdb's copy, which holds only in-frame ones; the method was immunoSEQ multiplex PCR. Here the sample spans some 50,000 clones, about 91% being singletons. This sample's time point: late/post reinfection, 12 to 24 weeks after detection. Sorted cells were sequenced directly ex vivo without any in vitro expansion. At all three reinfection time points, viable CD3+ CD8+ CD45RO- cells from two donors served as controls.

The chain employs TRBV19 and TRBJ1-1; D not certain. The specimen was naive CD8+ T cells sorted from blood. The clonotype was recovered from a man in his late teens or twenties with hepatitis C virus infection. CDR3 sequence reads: CASSSREKNTEAFF. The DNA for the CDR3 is TGTGCCAGTAGTTCCCGGGAAAAGAACACTGAAGCTTTCTTT.